The 5 T cell receptor beta chains in this list originate from one sample, sequenced in a study of shared clonotypes between healthy human individuals (dated by TCRdb to between 2020 and 2021). Library method: the immunoSEQ multiplex PCR assay. The source is immuneACCESS, and TCRdb retained only in-frame sequences with V and J called. Part of the clones is not carried over; for the studies checked, unresolved V genes explain less than half of this, and the remainder is unexplained. This sample gives 150,000 to 200,000 clones in total; 66% of them show up just once. The biggest ten clones account for less than 11% of the sample. The sample consisted of memory CD4+ T cells sorted from blood. The label giving this sample's cell subset or site can be read as: CD45RA-negative fraction. The receptors originated from a man aged 25-40 years in good health.

The chain links TRBV5-1 to TRBJ1-1; D remains unclear. This CDR3 has 13 amino acids. V lost 1 base to trimming and J lost 5 bases, with 9 bases between them. Germline V gives CDR1 SGHRS, CDR2 YFSETQ. CDR3 nucleotides: TGCGCCAGCAGCTTGAGTCTGAGGACTGAAGCTTTCTTT. Translating gives CASSLSLRTEAFF.

The rearrangement joins TRBV11-2 to TRBJ2-7; the D gene could be TRBD1 or TRBD2 (5 bases each). Trimming shortened V by 3 bases and J by 1 base, and 16 bases separated the two germline ends. This CDR3 contains 16 residues. Germline values: CDR1 SGHAT, CDR2 FQNNGV. CDR3 bases: TGTGCCAGCAGCTTGGGGACCTTACTTGCGTCCTACGAGCAGTACTTC. It yields the protein CASSLGTLLASYEQYF.

V gene TRBV7-9 combines with J gene TRBJ1-1, with 8 bases matching TRBD1. CDR3 length: 13 residues. CDR1 is SEHNR, CDR2 FQNEAQ, per germline (reference sequence). V shed 6 bases, J shed 5 bases, and the junction held 5 bases outside the gene matches. CDR3 sequence reads: CASRGQGLTEAFF. In DNA form, the CDR3 reads TGTGCCAGCAGAGGACAGGGTTTGACTGAAGCTTTCTTT. Looking up the rest from reference TRBV7-9 and TRBJ1-1 gives the full variable domain: DTGVSQNPRHKITKRGQNVTFRCDPISEHNRLYWYRQTLGQGPEFLTYFQNEAQLEKSRLLSDRFSAERPKGSFSTLEIQRTEQGDSAMYLCASRGQGLTEAFFGQGTRLTVV.

A few counts support this clone. In the same sample, other DNA sequences code for this CDR3. The rearrangement joins TRBV18 to TRBJ1-2; D ambiguous. Trimming left V 2 bases short and J 3 bases short, with 1 base between. Germline assignment: CDR1 KGHSH and CDR2 LQKENI. There are 11 residues in the CDR3. CDR3 in DNA: TGTGCCAGCTCACCAGACTATGGCTACACCTTC. Amino acid sequence: CASSPDYGYTF. Looking up the rest from reference TRBV18 and TRBJ1-2 gives the full variable domain: NAGVMQNPRHLVRRRGQEARLRCSPMKGHSHVYWYRQLPEEGLKFMVYLQKENIIDESGMPKERFSAEFPKEGPSILRIQQVVRGDSAAYFCASSPDYGYTFGSGTRLTVV.

This chain joins TRBV28 and TRBJ1-2, with a weak D call TRBD1 (5 bases). Trimming took off 6 bases at V and 4 bases at J, with 27 bases between the two ends. The CDR3 totals 18 residues. Germline values: CDR1 MDHEN, CDR2 SYDVKM. CDR3 in amino acids: CASSSPAGAGGSAYGYTF. Here the CDR3 DNA reads TGTGCCAGCAGCTCCCCGGCAGGAGCGGGGGGGTCGGCCTATGGCTACACCTTC.